These 11 T cell receptor beta chains were all obtained from the same sample, sequenced in a study of blood T cell repertoires in COVID-19. The protocol was immunoSEQ multiplex PCR, while the TCRdb copy is restricted to in-frame clones and leaves out a portion. Of roughly 160,000 clones listed, around nine tenths are singletons. Sample: peripheral blood. All receptors come from a woman aged 70 to 79 with COVID-19, enrolled during active disease.

J is TRBJ1-1 and V is TRBV27; TRBD1 matches 9 bases. Trimming took 8 bases from V and 4 from J; bases not matched to a gene: 8. This CDR3 has 14 residues. CDR1 and CDR2 (germline): MNHEY, SMNVEV (reference sequence). Here the CDR3 reads CASLLGQGGTEAFF. CDR3 DNA sequence: TGTGCCAGCCTTCTGGGACAGGGAGGCACTGAAGCTTTCTTT.

The CDR3 DNA reads TGTGCCAGCAGTTTCACAGGGGCGAACACTGAAGCTTTCTTT. It encodes CASSFTGANTEAFF. The genes are TRBV6-2 or TRBV6-3 and TRBJ1-1, with 7 nucleotides matching TRBD1. V lost 4 bases and J lost 1; bases outside the gene matches: 3. Germline lookup yields CDR1 MNHEY and CDR2 SVGEGT. The CDR3 totals 14 residues.

The rearrangement joins TRBV12-5 to TRBJ1-2, with 7 bases lining up with TRBD1. The CDR3 extends over 14 amino acids. The V gene's germline CDR1 is LGHNT and CDR2 FRNRAP. J gave up 7 bases and V 1 base, and 6 bases lay outside the gene matches. As DNA, the CDR3 is TGTGCTAGTGGTTTGGAGACAGGGTTTGGTGGCTACACCTTC. Protein: CASGLETGFGGYTF.

The CDR3 DNA follows: TGTGCCAGCAGCTTGAGGGTTTACAGGGCCTCCGGGGCCAACGTCCTGACTTTC. Its protein product is CASSLRVYRASGANVLTF. V and J are TRBV5-6 and TRBJ2-6; weak D call: TRBD1 (6 bases). Per germline, CDR1 SGHDT and CDR2 YYEEEE. The CDR3 is 18 residues long. V lost 1 base and J lost 4, with 18 bases in between.

The chain links TRBV3-1 (or the pseudogene TRBV3-2) to TRBJ2-7, with TRBD1 as a possible D gene (6 bases). Trimming removed 8 bases at V and 2 bases at J, with 13 bases between. Germline V gives CDR1 LGHDT, CDR2 YNNKEL (reference sequence). The CDR3 spans 13 residues. In DNA, the CDR3 is TGTGCCAGCGGGCGGACAGCAACCTACGAGCAGTACTTC. It is translated as CASGRTATYEQYF.

V and J are TRBV3-1 (or the pseudogene TRBV3-2) and TRBJ2-7, with no clear D. Trimming took off 3 bases at V and 4 bases at J, with 10 bases between the two ends. CDR3 length: 13 amino acids. From germline, CDR1 is LGHDT and CDR2 YNNKEL (reference sequence). The CDR3 spells CASSQSGTYEQYF. DNA of the CDR3: TGTGCCAGCAGCCAGTCAGGCACATACGAGCAGTACTTC.

The chain is built from TRBV27 and TRBJ1-2; 8 nucleotides match TRBD1. CDR3 size: 13 residues. CDR1 and CDR2 (germline): MNHEY, SMNVEV (reference sequence). Germline trimming cut 4 bases from V and 2 bases from J; bases unmatched to any gene: 0. The CDR3 loop reads CASSWDRNYGYTF. CDR3 DNA sequence: TGTGCCAGCAGTTGGGACAGGAACTATGGCTACACCTTC.

V usage is TRBV6-5 and J usage is TRBJ1-2; TRBD1 agrees at 7 bases. The trim removed 7 bases at V and 0 bases at J, leaving 5 bases unmatched. This CDR3 contains 14 residues. CDR1 and CDR2 from the germline V gene are MNHEY and SVGAGI. The CDR3 here is CASTRTGANYGYTF. CDR3 DNA: TGTGCCAGCACCCGGACAGGAGCTAACTATGGCTACACCTTC.

CDR3 in DNA: TGTGCCAGCAGCTTAGGACCTCAGGTTTGGGCTTTCTTT. It is translated as CASSLGPQVWAFF. The chain uses TRBV7-9 and TRBJ1-1; the D is unclear. From germline, CDR1 is SEHNR and CDR2 FQNEAQ (reference sequence). Trimming left V 1 base short and J 11 bases short, with 14 bases between. The CDR3 loop spans 13 amino acids.

This sequence joins TRBV28 and TRBJ1-2, with 8 bases fitting TRBD1. J lost 7 bases, V lost 7 bases, and 11 bases had no gene match. Germline CDR1 reads MDHEN; CDR2 reads SYDVKM. The CDR3 totals 14 residues. CDR3 protein: CASTGQAGAAGYTF. In DNA form, the CDR3 reads TGTGCCAGCACGGGACAGGCGGGGGCGGCTGGCTACACCTTC.

The CDR3 sequence: CASSTPGQAPYEQYF. The CDR3 coding sequence is TGTGCCAGCAGTACCCCGGGACAGGCTCCCTACGAGCAGTACTTC. This chain uses TRBV28 with TRBJ2-7; 8 bases align to TRBD1. The CDR3 consists of 15 residues. Germline lookup yields CDR1 MDHEN and CDR2 SYDVKM. Trimming at V came to 5 bases and at J to 2 bases, leaving 8 bases not matched to a gene.